The TCR beta chain under discussion was sequenced for a study of PD-1 blockade in classical Hodgkin lymphoma. Assay used: immunoSEQ multiplex PCR; TCRdb lists only in-frame clones, some missing. The top ten clones hold around 3% of a sample with roughly 40,000 clones, around two thirds of them seen once. In germline, CDR1 is SGHNT, CDR2 YYREEE (reference sequence). This CDR3 region has 16 residues. Trimming shortened V by 4 bases and J by 0 bases, and 16 bases separated the two germline ends. Each patient experienced a relapse that followed autologous stem cell transplantation, and brentuximab vedotin exposure varied. The patients, who had relapsed/refractory classical Hodgkin lymphoma, achieved best responses of complete response, partial response or progressive disease. With regard to this clone: Its antigen is unknown.

Study conclusions and caveats: Baseline diversity resembling that of newly diagnosed patients was seen in complete responders. CD4+ TCR diversity, unlike CD8+, rose significantly by C4D1.

The sample consisted of peripheral blood mononuclear cells (PBMCs), taken at baseline. The genes are TRBV5-4 and TRBJ2-5; D possibly corresponds to TRBD1 (6 bases). The TCR comes from a human donor with classical Hodgkin lymphoma. This CDR3 is CASSRTGSVNQETQYF. CDR3 sequence (DNA): TGTGCCAGCAGCAGAACAGGGTCGGTGAACCAAGAGACCCAGTACTTC.